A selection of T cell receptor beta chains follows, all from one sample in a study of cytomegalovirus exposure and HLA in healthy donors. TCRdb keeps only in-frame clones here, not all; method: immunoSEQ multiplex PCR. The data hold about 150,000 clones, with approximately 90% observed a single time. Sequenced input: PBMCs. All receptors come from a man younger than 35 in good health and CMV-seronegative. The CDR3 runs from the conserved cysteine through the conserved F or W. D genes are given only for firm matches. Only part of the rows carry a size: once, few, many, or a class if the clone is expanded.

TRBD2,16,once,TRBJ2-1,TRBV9,TGTGCCAGCAGCGTAGGGGGACTAGCGGCCTACAATGAGCAGTTCTTC,CASSVGGLAAYNEQFF
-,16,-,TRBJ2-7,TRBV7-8,TGTGCCAGCAGCCCGCTCCGGACACCTTTCTCCTACGAGCAGTACTTC,CASSPLRTPFSYEQYF
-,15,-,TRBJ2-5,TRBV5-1,TGCGCCAGCAGCTTGGCCCCTCCTAGCGTGGAGACCCAGTACTTC,CASSLAPPSVETQYF
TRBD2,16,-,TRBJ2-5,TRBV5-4,TGTGCCAGCAGCTTGACCGCTAGCGGGGGGGCGGAGACCCAGTACTTC,CASSLTASGGAETQYF
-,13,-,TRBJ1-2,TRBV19,TGTGCCAGTAGCCCGACAACTAACTATGGCTACACCTTC,CASSPTTNYGYTF
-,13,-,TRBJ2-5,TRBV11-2,TGTGCCAGCAGCTTGGGCAGGGAAGAGACCCAGTACTTC,CASSLGREETQYF
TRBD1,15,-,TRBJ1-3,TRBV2,TGTGCCAGCAGTATTGGGACAGCAACGGAGGACACCATATATTTT,CASSIGTATEDTIYF
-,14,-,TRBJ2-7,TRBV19,TGTGCCAGTAGTATAACAGTCCAAGATTACGAGCAGTACTTC,CASSITVQDYEQYF
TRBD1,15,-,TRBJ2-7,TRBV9,TGTGCCAGCAGCCCACAGGGGTGGGGAGCCTACGAGCAGTACTTC,CASSPQGWGAYEQYF
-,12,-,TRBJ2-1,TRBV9,TGTGCCAGCAAAGGACGAGGAGGTGAGCAGTTCTTC,CASKGRGGEQFF
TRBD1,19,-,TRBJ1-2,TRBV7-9,TGTGCCAGCAGTACTGTTCCCCCGGGACAGGTACATCCCTCCTATGGCTACACCTTC,CASSTVPPGQVHPSYGYTF
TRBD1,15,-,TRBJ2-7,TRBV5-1,TGCGCCAGCAGCGACCGGGACAGGGGGGACTACGAGCAGTACTTC,CASSDRDRGDYEQYF
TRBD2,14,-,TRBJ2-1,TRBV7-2,TGTGCCAGCAGCTCACCGGGACTAGCGGCCTCATTGTTCTTC,CASSSPGLAASLFF
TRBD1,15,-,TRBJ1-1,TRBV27,TGTGCCAGCAGTTTGTCCGACAGGGCGGATACTGAAGCTTTCTTT,CASSLSDRADTEAFF
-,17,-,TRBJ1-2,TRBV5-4,TGTGCCAGCAGCTCACATGACCACAGGACGCCCTTCTATGGCTACACCTTC,CASSSHDHRTPFYGYTF
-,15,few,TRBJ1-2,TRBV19,TGTGCCAGTAGTATAAGTGGGGCTCGTCCTGGTGGCTACACCTTC,CASSISGARPGGYTF
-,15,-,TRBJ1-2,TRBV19,TGTGCCAGTAGTATGGCAGGGGCAGGTCGCTATGGCTACACCTTC,CASSMAGAGRYGYTF
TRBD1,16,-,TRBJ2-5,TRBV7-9,TGTGCCAGCAGCCCCCCACAGGGGATAGCTTTGGAGACCCAGTACTTC,CASSPPQGIALETQYF
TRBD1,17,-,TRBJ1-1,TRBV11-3,TGTGCCAGCAGCCCCTGGACAGGGAGTGGCCTGAACACTGAAGCTTTCTTT,CASSPWTGSGLNTEAFF
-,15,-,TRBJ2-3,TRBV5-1,TGCGCCAGCAGCCAGGCTATAGAGAGCACAGATACGCAGTATTTT,CASSQAIESTDTQYF
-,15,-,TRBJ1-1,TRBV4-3,TGCGCCAGCAGCCAAGACAGGGTCCCGAACACTGAAGCTTTCTTT,CASSQDRVPNTEAFF
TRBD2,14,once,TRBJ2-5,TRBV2,TGTGCCAGCAGCCCGGGACTACTACAAGAGACCCAGTACTTC,CASSPGLLQETQYF
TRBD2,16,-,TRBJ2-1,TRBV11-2,TGTGCCAGCAGTCCGATTAGCGGGAGATCACACAATGAGCAGTTCTTC,CASSPISGRSHNEQFF
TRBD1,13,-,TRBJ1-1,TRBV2,TGTGCCAGCAGGACAGGGGTGGGCACTGAAGCTTTCTTT,CASRTGVGTEAFF
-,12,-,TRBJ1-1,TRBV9,TGTGCCAGCAGCGTACAGGACACTGAAGCTTTCTTT,CASSVQDTEAFF
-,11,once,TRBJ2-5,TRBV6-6,TGTGCCAGCAGCCCAGGGGAGACCCAGTACTTC,CASSPGETQYF
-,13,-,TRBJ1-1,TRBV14,TGTGCCAGCAACCGGGCGGGGGACACTGAAGCTTTCTTT,CASNRAGDTEAFF
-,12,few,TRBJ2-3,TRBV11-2,TGTGCCAGCAGCTTGTTGCGAGATACGCAGTATTTT,CASSLLRDTQYF
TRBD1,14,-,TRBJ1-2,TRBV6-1,TGTGCCAGCAAACAGGGGGCTCTGGACTATGGCTACACCTTC,CASKQGALDYGYTF
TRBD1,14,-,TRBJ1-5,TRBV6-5,TGTGCCAGCAGACGGACAGGGGCAAATCAGCCCCAGCATTTT,CASRRTGANQPQHF
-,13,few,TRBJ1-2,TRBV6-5,TGTGCCAGCGGACACGCATATGACTATGGCTACACCTTC,CASGHAYDYGYTF
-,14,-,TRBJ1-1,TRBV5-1,TGCGCCAGCATGAGATCGACTGGGAACACTGAAGCTTTCTTT,CASMRSTGNTEAFF
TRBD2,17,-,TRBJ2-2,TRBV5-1,TGCGCCAGCAGCTCAGGGGGACTAGCGGGAGTGATCGGGGAGCTGTTTTTT,CASSSGGLAGVIGELFF